The present entry profiles one T cell receptor (beta chain) with its context. Its cognate antigen is unknown. Using RNA transcripts as the source, TCR beta CDR3 regions were amplified. A set of HTBI primers served as the primers for a first-round RT-PCR of the TCR CDR3. TCRdb independently ran MiXCR on the multiplex PCR reads; one entry per CDR3 protein. The data show approximately 430,000 distinct CDR3 sequences, with about a sixth seen just once and roughly 7.7% held by the top ten. This specimen comes from a study of T cells in Graves' hyperthyroidism and ophthalmopathy. Study-wide context: Peripheral blood specimens were obtained at initial diagnosis, prior to any treatment. Overall study results and limits: Blood also held most thyroid clonotypes expanded beyond 0.001.

Specimen: blood. The sequence derives from a woman aged 18-35 years with Graves' hyperthyroidism.

The CDR3 nucleotides read TGTGCCAGCAGTTCCCCCAGGGGTCCCCACGAGCAGTACTTC. Translation gives CASSSPRGPHEQYF. The V and J genes are TRBV6-5 and TRBJ2-7; tentatively, D is TRBD1 (6 bases). Per the germline V gene, CDR1 is MNHEY and CDR2 is SVGAGI. The CDR3 consists of 14 residues. V was trimmed by 4 bases and J by 5 bases, leaving 15 bases between them.